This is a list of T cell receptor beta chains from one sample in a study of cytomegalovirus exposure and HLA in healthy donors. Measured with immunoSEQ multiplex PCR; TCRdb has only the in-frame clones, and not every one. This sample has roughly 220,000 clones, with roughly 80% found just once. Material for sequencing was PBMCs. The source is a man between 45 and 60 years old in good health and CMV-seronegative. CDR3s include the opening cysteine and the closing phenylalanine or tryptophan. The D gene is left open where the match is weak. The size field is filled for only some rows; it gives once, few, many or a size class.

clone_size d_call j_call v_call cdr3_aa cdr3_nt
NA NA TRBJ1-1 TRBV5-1 CASSLYIGGTEAFF TGCGCCAGCAGCTTGTATATCGGCGGCACTGAAGCTTTCTTT
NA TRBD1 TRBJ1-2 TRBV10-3 CAISESQGVGYGYTF TGTGCCATCAGTGAGTCTCAGGGGGTAGGCTATGGCTACACCTTC
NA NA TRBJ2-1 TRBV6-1 CASSPPFSYNEQFF TGTGCCAGCAGTCCCCCCTTCTCCTACAATGAGCAGTTCTTC
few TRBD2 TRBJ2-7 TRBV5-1 CASSTGLAGSYEQYF TGCGCCAGCAGCACGGGACTAGCGGGGTCCTACGAGCAGTACTTC
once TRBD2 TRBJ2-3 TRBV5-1 CASSFGGTDTQYF TGCGCCAGCAGCTTCGGGGGGACAGATACGCAGTATTTT
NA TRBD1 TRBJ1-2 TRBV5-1 CASSLGTGQGPIYGYTF TGCGCCAGCAGCTTGGGGACTGGACAGGGGCCGATCTATGGCTACACCTTC
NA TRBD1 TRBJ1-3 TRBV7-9 CASSSRQGGGGNTIYF TGTGCCAGCAGCTCCCGCCAGGGGGGTGGTGGAAACACCATATATTTT
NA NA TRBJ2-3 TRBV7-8 CASSPPSALGDTQYF TGTGCCAGCAGCCCGCCTAGCGCCCTGGGGGATACGCAGTATTTT
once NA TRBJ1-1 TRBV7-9 CASSLNDQGRAFF TGTGCCAGCAGCTTAAATGATCAGGGAAGAGCTTTCTTT
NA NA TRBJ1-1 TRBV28 CASSNYKNTEAFF TGTGCCAGCAGCAATTACAAAAACACTGAAGCTTTCTTT
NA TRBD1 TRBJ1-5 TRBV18 CASSRGQGTDQPQHF TGTGCCAGCTCACGGGGACAGGGGACGGATCAGCCCCAGCATTTT
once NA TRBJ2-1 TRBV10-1 CASRRWEALYLSYNEQFF TGCGCCAGCAGGCGCTGGGAGGCCCTTTATTTGTCCTACAATGAGCAGTTCTTC
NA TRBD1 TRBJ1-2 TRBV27 CASSPRDRPLYGYTF TGTGCCAGCAGTCCCCGGGACAGGCCACTCTATGGCTACACCTTC
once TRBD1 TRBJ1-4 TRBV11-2 CASSPQGARNEKLFF TGTGCCAGCAGCCCACAGGGGGCTCGTAATGAAAAACTGTTTTTT
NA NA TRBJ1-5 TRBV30 CAWSAGQGKQPQHF TGTGCCTGGAGTGCGGGGCAGGGGAAACAGCCCCAGCATTTT